This is a list of T cell receptor beta chains from one sample in a study of cytomegalovirus exposure and HLA in healthy donors. Generated by immunoSEQ multiplex PCR, the TCRdb table keeps only in-frame clones and is missing some. The sample shows some 140,000 clones, roughly 70% of them seen only once. The sample taken for sequencing was PBMCs. These receptors originate from a human donor in good health. CDR3s include the opening cysteine and the closing phenylalanine or tryptophan. The D gene is left open where the match is weak. Part of the rows lack a size; the others show once, few, many or a class for expanded clones.

v_gene,j_gene,abundance,d_gene,CDR3nt,CDR3aa
TRBV29-1,TRBJ2-7,few,TRBD2,TGCAGCGCTGGACTAGCGGGAGACTACGAGCAGTACTTC,CSAGLAGDYEQYF
TRBV28,TRBJ1-2,NA,TRBD1,TGTGCCAGCAGTTTAGGGCAGGGGGCGGGCTACACCTTC,CASSLGQGAGYTF
TRBV28,TRBJ2-5,NA,TRBD2,TGTGCCAGCAGTCTCCGACTAGCGGGAGGTGGGGAGACCCAGTACTTC,CASSLRLAGGGETQYF
TRBV28,TRBJ2-7,few,TRBD2,TGTGCCAGCAGTTCTAGCGGGATCCTCAGCAACGAGCAGTACTTC,CASSSSGILSNEQYF
TRBV28,TRBJ1-2,NA,NA,TGTGCCAGCACCTCGGAGGGAAAACACTATGGCTACACCTTC,CASTSEGKHYGYTF
TRBV15,TRBJ2-3,NA,NA,TGTGCCACCAGCAGCAGCGGCCTTACCGATACGCAGTATTTT,CATSSSGLTDTQYF
TRBV28,TRBJ2-1,NA,TRBD2,TGTGCCAGCAAACCAAGGACTAGCGGAAACAATGAGCAGTTCTTC,CASKPRTSGNNEQFF
TRBV28,TRBJ2-1,few,TRBD1,TGTGCCAGCACTCGGACAGGTCAGCAGTTCTTC,CASTRTGQQFF
TRBV19,TRBJ1-1,NA,TRBD1,TGTGCCAGTAGTATCCAAGACAGGGCCCTACCGAACACTGAAGCTTTCTTT,CASSIQDRALPNTEAFF
TRBV14,TRBJ2-7,NA,NA,TGTGCCAGCAGCCAAGGTCCACTAGGAAGGGCGTACGAGCAGTACTTC,CASSQGPLGRAYEQYF
TRBV19,TRBJ2-1,NA,NA,TGTGCCAGTAGTAGGTCACTAGGGTTAAATGAGCAGTTCTTC,CASSRSLGLNEQFF
TRBV7-5,TRBJ2-1,few,NA,TGTGTCAGAAGCTTAGGAATTTATGCGAGCGGGACTAGCGGGAACAATGAGCAGTTCTTC,CVRSLGIYASGTSGNNEQFF
TRBV27,TRBJ2-5,NA,TRBD2,TGTGCCAGCAGTTTGAGGGAGGGCGGGGAGACCCAGTACTTC,CASSLREGGETQYF
TRBV29-1,TRBJ2-3,NA,NA,NA,CSVPFGTGAVTDTRYF
TRBV10-3,TRBJ2-2,NA,TRBD1,TGTGCCATCAGCCTAGGACAGGGGAACACCGGGGAGCTGTTTTTT,CAISLGQGNTGELFF
TRBV5-1,TRBJ1-2,NA,TRBD1,TGCGCCAGCAGCTTGTCGGACAGGGGCTATGGCTACACCTTC,CASSLSDRGYGYTF